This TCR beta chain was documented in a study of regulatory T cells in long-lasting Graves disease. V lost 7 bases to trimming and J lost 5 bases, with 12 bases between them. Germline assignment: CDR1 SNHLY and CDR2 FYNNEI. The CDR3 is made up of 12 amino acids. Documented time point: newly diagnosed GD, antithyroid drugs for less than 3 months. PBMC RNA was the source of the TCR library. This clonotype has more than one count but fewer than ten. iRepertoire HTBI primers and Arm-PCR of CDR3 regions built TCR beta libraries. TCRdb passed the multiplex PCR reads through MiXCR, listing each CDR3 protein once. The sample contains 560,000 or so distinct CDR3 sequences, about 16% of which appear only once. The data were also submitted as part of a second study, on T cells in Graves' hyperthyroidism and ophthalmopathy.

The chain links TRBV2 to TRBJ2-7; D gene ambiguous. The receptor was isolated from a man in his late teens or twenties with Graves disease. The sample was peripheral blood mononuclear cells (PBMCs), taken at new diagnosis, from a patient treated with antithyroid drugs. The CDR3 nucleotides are TGTGCCAGCAACGACATTTCAGACGAGCAGTACTTC. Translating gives CASNDISDEQYF.